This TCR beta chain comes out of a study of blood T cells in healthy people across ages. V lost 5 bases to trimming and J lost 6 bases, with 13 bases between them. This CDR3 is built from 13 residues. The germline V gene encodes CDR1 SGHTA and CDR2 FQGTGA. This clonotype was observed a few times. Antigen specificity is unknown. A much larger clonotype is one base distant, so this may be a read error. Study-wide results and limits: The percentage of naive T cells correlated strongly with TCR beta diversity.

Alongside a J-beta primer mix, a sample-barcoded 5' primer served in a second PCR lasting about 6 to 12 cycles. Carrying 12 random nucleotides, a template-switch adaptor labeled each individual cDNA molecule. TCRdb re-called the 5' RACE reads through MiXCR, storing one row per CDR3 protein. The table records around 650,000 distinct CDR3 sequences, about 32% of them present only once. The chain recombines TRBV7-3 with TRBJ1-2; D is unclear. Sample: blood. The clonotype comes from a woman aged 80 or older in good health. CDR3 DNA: TGTGCCAGCAGCGTAGCCGGGATGGATGGCTACACCTTC. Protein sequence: CASSVAGMDGYTF.